Presented here are 23 T cell receptor beta chains from one specimen sequenced in a study of shared clonotypes between healthy human individuals. Only in-frame clones appear in the TCRdb table, and some are missing; sequencing was by immunoSEQ multiplex PCR. The profile covers a few hundred thousand clones, with just over 75% appearing a single time and around 11% taken by the ten largest. Sequenced input: PBMCs. These receptors originate from a woman aged 40 to 50 in good health. Some clones in this sample may be carry-over from other donors' samples.

This chain joins TRBV28 and TRBJ2-7; 8 nucleotides agree with TRBD1. Unmatched junction bases numbered 6, after V lost 7 bases and J lost 4 bases. Germline-derived CDR1 and CDR2 are MDHEN and SYDVKM. The CDR3 is made up of 13 amino acids. The DNA for the CDR3 is TGTGCCAGCACCCGGGACAGGCGATACGAGCAGTACTTC. Its protein is CASTRDRRYEQYF.

A word on this clone: This may be a read error: a much more frequent sequence differs by one nucleotide. The CDR3 nucleotides are TGTGCCAGCAGCTTAGGACAGGGGACCTACGAGCAGTACTTC. This encodes CASSLGQGTYEQYF. The chain combines TRBV7-6 with TRBJ2-7; TRBD1 agrees at 8 bases. The V gene's germline CDR1 is SGHVS and CDR2 FNYEAQ. J gave up 2 bases and V 1 base, and 1 base lay outside the gene matches. This CDR3 spans 14 amino acids.

This clone was recorded a few times. V and J are TRBV2 and TRBJ1-6; a possible D gene is TRBD1 (5 bases). Germline CDR1 is SNHLY and CDR2 is FYNNEI. V was pared by 3 bases and J by 6 bases, with 12 bases between. The CDR3 is made up of 15 amino acids. The DNA of the CDR3 is TGTGCCAGCAGTGAGGTCCGGGGCACTAATTCACCCCTCCACTTT. It translates to CASSEVRGTNSPLHF.

This clone has a handful of counts. The chain joins TRBV14 to TRBJ2-7, with D possibly matching TRBD2 (5 bases). Germline CDR1 is SGHDN and CDR2 is FVKESK. The V gene lost 1 base and the J gene lost 7 bases, with 8 bases spanning the gap. The CDR3 sequence is 12 residues long. The CDR3: CASSQVTREQYF. The CDR3 coding sequence is TGTGCCAGCAGCCAAGTTACTAGGGAGCAGTACTTC.

This rearrangement joins TRBV6-6 to TRBJ2-2; no clear D. V lost 5 bases, J lost 5 bases, and 6 bases lay in between. The length of the CDR3 is 12 residues. CDR1 and CDR2 from the germline V gene are MNHNY and SVGAGI (reference sequence). Here the CDR3 reads CASSPQTGELFF. DNA for the CDR3: TGTGCCAGCAGTCCCCAGACCGGGGAGCTGTTTTTT.

This chain joins TRBV4-1 and TRBJ2-5; D possibly uses TRBD1 or TRBD2 (5 bases each). The tail of the sequence fits TRBJ2-7 better, so the J call may be wrong. Germline CDR1 and CDR2: MGHRA and YSYEKL. This CDR3 spans 17 amino acids. For the CDR3, the DNA is TGCGCCAGCAGCCAAAAACCACCCGGGACGGCCTCAGGCGAGCAGTACTTC. Encoded protein: CASSQKPPGTASGEQYF.

This clone has just a few counts. The rearrangement links TRBV6-1 to TRBJ2-3; 12 bases are a match to TRBD2. V dropped 8 bases and J dropped 4; count of bases not matched to a gene: 4. The CDR3 consists of 14 residues. Germline loops: CDR1 MNHNS, CDR2 SASEGT. The CDR3 region is CASGGLAGADTQYF. CDR3 DNA sequence: TGTGCCAGCGGGGGACTAGCGGGTGCAGATACGCAGTATTTT.

V and J are TRBV5-1 and TRBJ2-7; 7 positions agree with TRBD1. This CDR3 has 15 residues. The trim removed 4 bases at V and 3 bases at J, leaving 10 bases unmatched. CDR1 SGHRS and CDR2 YFSETQ come from the germline V gene. CDR3 sequence reads: CASSLGSSGGYEQYF. CDR3 in DNA: TGCGCCAGCAGCCTGGGATCTTCAGGGGGCTACGAGCAGTACTTC.

The V gene is TRBV4-2, the J gene TRBJ2-1, with D unresolved. The CDR3 sequence is 16 residues long. Trimming took 0 bases from V and 2 from J, leaving 11 bases between them. CDR1 LGHNA and CDR2 YNFKEQ come from the germline V gene. Written as DNA, the CDR3 is TGTGCCAGCAGCCAAGATATGCTAGGGCCCTACAATGAGCAGTTCTTC. Amino acid sequence: CASSQDMLGPYNEQFF.

This clone was recorded at least ten times. One end of the junction varies from germline; a read error may be responsible. The chain uses TRBV7-8 and TRBJ2-1; 7 bases match TRBD2. This CDR3 spans 18 amino acids. Germline V gene lookup returns CDR1 SGHVS and CDR2 FQNEAQ. The CDR3 here is CASSLRARWEGQNNQQFF. CDR3 in DNA: TGTGCCAGCAGCTTGAGGGCCAGGTGGGAGGGCCAAAACAATCAGCAGTTCTTC.

The chain employs TRBV7-8 and TRBJ2-4; the match to TRBD1 covers 7 bases. CDR3 length: 14 amino acids. Trimming took 1 base from V and 8 from J; bases not matched to a gene: 5. Looked up from germline, CDR1 is SGHVS and CDR2 is FQNEAQ. The CDR3 spells CASSLETGSDIQYF. The DNA for the CDR3 is TGTGCCAGCAGCTTAGAGACAGGGTCAGACATTCAGTACTTC.

The gene calls are TRBV4-2 and TRBJ2-3, with D perhaps TRBD2 (6 bases). The CDR3 is 16 residues long. Between the trimmed V and J ends, which lost 2 bases and 5 bases, there was a span of 17 bases. Germline V lookup: CDR1 LGHNA, CDR2 YNFKEQ. The CDR3 region is CASSQTSRPLGDTQYF. The CDR3 DNA reads TGTGCCAGCAGCCAAACTAGCCGGCCCTTGGGAGATACGCAGTATTTT.

The gene calls are TRBV6-1 and TRBJ1-4, with 7 nucleotides matching TRBD1. CDR3 length: 14 residues. After removal of 6 bases from V and 4 bases from J, the junction contained 5 bases not matched to a gene. CDR1 is MNHNS, CDR2 SASEGT, per germline. The CDR3 DNA is TGTGCCAGCAGCCGGGACAGCAGTAATGAAAAACTGTTTTTT. It translates to CASSRDSSNEKLFF.

A few counts support this clone. This sequence joins TRBV5-1 and TRBJ2-1, with TRBD2 matching 7 bases. The V segment lost 7 bases and the J segment 7 bases; nucleotides outside the gene matches: 14. From germline, CDR1 is SGHRS and CDR2 YFSETQ. CDR3 length equals 15 residues. CDR3 sequence reads: CASHLLMGGENEQFF. As DNA, the CDR3 is TGCGCCAGCCACCTATTGATGGGAGGGGAAAATGAGCAGTTCTTC.

The rearrangement links TRBV5-4 to TRBJ2-7, with TRBD1 as a possible D gene (6 bases). The ends were cut back, 4 bases at V and 0 bases at J, with 14 bases in the middle. This CDR3 spans 15 amino acids. Germline CDR1 SGHNT, CDR2 YYREEE (reference sequence). CDR3 sequence: CASSGTPRGSYEQYF. The CDR3 bases are TGTGCCAGCAGCGGGACCCCCAGGGGCTCCTACGAGCAGTACTTC.

This clone was seen more than once but under ten times. The genes are TRBV5-1 and TRBJ1-1; unclear D gene. The V end lost 1 base, the J end lost 4 bases, and 11 bases lay between the germline ends. The CDR3 totals 14 residues. Germline V gene data show CDR1 as SGHRS and CDR2 as YFSETQ. The CDR3 protein is CASSLSGSTTEAFF. CDR3 DNA sequence: TGCGCCAGCAGCTTGTCGGGGTCGACCACTGAAGCTTTCTTT. Supplemented by reference TRBV5-1 and TRBJ1-1, the full variable domain reads KAGVTQTPRYLIKTRGQQVTLSCSPISGHRSVSWYQQTPGQGLQFLFEYFSETQRNKGNFPGRFSGRQFSNSRSEMNVSTLELGDSALYLCASSLSGSTTEAFFGQGTRLTVV.

This clone was detected only a few times. The chain has TRBV30 and TRBJ1-1; D remains unclear. Germline values: CDR1 GTSNPN, CDR2 SVGIG (reference sequence). V dropped 2 bases and J dropped 0 bases, with 10 bases sitting between them. The CDR3 contains 14 residues. The CDR3 DNA reads TGTGCCTGGAGTAGAAGCACCATGAACACTGAAGCTTTCTTT. Protein product: CAWSRSTMNTEAFF.

The rearrangement joins TRBV29-1 to TRBJ2-1, with 8 bases identical to TRBD2. Germline V CDR1 and CDR2: SQVTM, ANQGSEA. V was pared by 4 bases and J by 3 bases, with 5 bases of the junction left unmatched. This CDR3 region has 14 residues. CDR3 residues: CSVVRREDYNEQFF. The CDR3 nucleotides read TGCAGCGTTGTACGGCGGGAGGACTACAATGAGCAGTTCTTC.

The V and J genes are TRBV10-3 and TRBJ2-7; 8 nucleotides line up with TRBD1. Germline loops: CDR1 ENHRY, CDR2 SYGVKD. With V trimmed by 3 bases and J by 7 bases, 8 bases remained unmatched. This CDR3 has 14 amino acids. The CDR3 loop reads CAISENQGAKEQYF. Written as DNA, the CDR3 is TGTGCCATCAGTGAAAATCAGGGGGCGAAGGAGCAGTACTTC.

The chain joins TRBV5-1 to TRBJ2-7; 7 bases agree with TRBD1. The V gene end was trimmed by 0 bases and the J gene end by 6 bases; junction bases not matched to a gene: 12. The CDR3 totals 16 residues. CDR1 is SGHRS, CDR2 YFSETQ, per germline. CDR3 in amino acids: CASSLVVVRGTSEQYF. The CDR3 bases are TGCGCCAGCAGCTTGGTAGTCGTCAGGGGGACATCCGAGCAGTACTTC.

A few counts support this clone. The V gene is TRBV4-1, the J gene TRBJ2-3; TRBD2 matches 8 bases. Germline V gene lookup returns CDR1 MGHRA and CDR2 YSYEKL. The V segment lost 3 bases and the J segment 2 bases; nucleotides outside the gene matches: 10. The CDR3 loop spans 17 amino acids. This chain's CDR3 is CASSQRGAGDPTDTQYF. CDR3 in DNA: TGCGCCAGCAGCCAGAGAGGAGCGGGAGATCCCACAGATACGCAGTATTTT.

V and J are TRBV4-2 and TRBJ2-6, with TRBD1 identical over 9 bases. CDR1 is LGHNA and CDR2 is YNFKEQ in the germline V gene. CDR3 length equals 19 residues. V dropped 3 bases and J dropped 2; count of bases not matched to a gene: 11. The DNA for the CDR3 is TGTGCCAGCAGCCAGCGAGCGGGGACAGGGATCGCTGGGGCCAACGTCCTGACTTTC. Residues: CASSQRAGTGIAGANVLTF.

This clone has just a few counts. This chain links TRBV7-6 with TRBJ1-2; D unresolved. The CDR3 consists of 13 residues. The V end lost 4 bases, the J end lost 0 bases, and 6 bases lay between the germline ends. The germline CDR1 and CDR2 sequences are SGHVS and FNYEAQ. The CDR3 loop reads CASSSRTNYGYTF. The DNA for the CDR3 is TGTGCCAGCAGCTCGCGAACTAACTATGGCTACACCTTC.